This TCR beta chain came from a study of cytomegalovirus exposure and HLA in healthy donors (dated by TCRdb to 2017 to 2019). At the level of the whole study: An earlier analysis of 587 of the donors reported about 300 Gb of sequence data and 95 million to 140 million unique TCR beta sequences obtained from roughly 170 million T cells. The later analysis used no new phenotypic data to find candidate immune exposures, relying instead on TCR beta sequences and their occurrence across donors. Roughly 5 DR-DQ haplotypes were treated as single units for association and clustering because of strong linkage in the cohort. Of the 350 to 450 genotyped donors, approximately 83% fell in the genetic ancestry cluster associated with self-reported Caucasian donors. On average, approximately 250,000 unique TCR beta nucleotide sequences were sequenced per donor among fewer than 500 genotyped donors of the cohort, with 15% to 20% of those sequences being non-productive. Donor age, sex, ethnicity and CMV serostatus were compiled together with the repertoire data. An early release that covered roughly 600 HLA-typed donors contained approximately 300 gigabases of sequencing data and approximately 85 million unique TCR sequences. Typing coverage varied by locus: roughly 629-640 donors for A, B, C, DRB1 and DQB1; approximately 500 for DQA1; more than 600 for DPA1; approximately 490 for DPB1. To study patterns of TCR occurrence, a later analysis re-analyzed previously published TCR beta repertoires from 666 donors and added high-resolution HLA genotyping. All discovery cohort repertoires had been generated using a single sequencing platform. The T cell repertoires of several hundred subjects were profiled by immunosequencing and related to cytomegalovirus serostatus. A later genetic analysis used genome-wide SNP genotypes for about three fifths of the 666 donors, treating that subset as a discovery cohort. The aim of the study was to test whether cataloging public T cell receptors could identify signatures of past pathogen exposure. To decide whether each TCR beta V gene segment behaved as functional or pseudogenic, an earlier analysis of approximately 590 of the donors relied on high-throughput TCR beta sequencing. Along with the approximately 620-subject first cohort, a separate validation cohort of over a hundred different subjects was used. To predict cytomegalovirus infection status, the study combined high-throughput TCR immunosequencing, statistical association of individual TCRs with disease status, and machine learning. HLA typing covered class I and class II loci at four-digit resolution.

The CDR3 holds 12 amino acids from the cysteine to the phenylalanine. The sequence is cut down to CDR3 DNA, 36 bases in frame from base 1. The germline V gene supplies CDR1 SGHVS and CDR2 FNYEAQ. V is reduced by 6 bases and J by 7 bases, leaving a spacing of 13 bases between them. Study-wide conclusions, independent of this receptor: In a later analysis, several top co-occurrence clusters were reported to appear linked to parvovirus B19, influenza, CMV and Epstein-Barr virus. Assigning TCR associations to individual alleles was difficult when HLA alleles, especially DR and DQ, strongly co-occurred. V-gene and J-gene trimming of TCR beta chains was associated with a missense DCLRE1C variant in a later genetic analysis, and the association was replicated in an independent cohort. The cohort was sequenced for TCR beta chains only, and without alpha or paired-chain data the features that could be detected were limited. CMV serostatus was the only immune exposure information available for the cohort. The authors suggested that the approach could potentially be extended to other disease states and immunological phenotypes. Because counts were too low, about 17 rarely observed V segments, including chromosome 9 orphons, were excluded from the earlier analysis of 587 of the donors. In a later analysis, around 17,000 TCR beta sequences were associated with specific HLA alleles at a false discovery rate of 0.05. A cluster of highly shared sequence variants was judged likely to be a technical artifact of the sequencing pipeline. According to a later analysis, TCR association rates differed among HLA loci, with DRB1 alleles showing the most associated TCRs and HLA-C alleles showing the fewest. Across donors, most TCR sequences were observed very rarely, whereas some public TCRs were present in many individuals. Linkage disequilibrium might explain the correlated functional status among segregating V segments, but an unknown experimental factor could not be ruled out. In an earlier analysis of several hundred of the donors, most TCR beta V segments were observed in productive rearrangements about 87% or about 30% of the time, broadly matching IMGT annotations. Because HLA typing was unavailable for some donors at each locus, only the typed subset was used in association tests. In a later analysis, HLA-associated TCR beta chains were found to be more clonally expanded and to have lower generation probabilities than equally common non-associated chains. In vitro tests confirmed that three of the cytomegalovirus-associated TCR beta chains recognize cytomegalovirus antigens. A further reported finding was that TCR beta sequences accurately predicted the HLA-A and HLA-B alleles for most subjects in the first cohort. Some IMGT-functional V segments, including TRBV6-2 and TRBV6-3, could not be distinguished by the 87-base-pair reads and were therefore excluded. The classifier was reported to diagnose cytomegalovirus status with high specificity and sensitivity in both the original and validation cohorts. A total of around 150 TCR beta chains were listed by the study as associated with cytomegalovirus. According to a later analysis, most CMV-associated TCR beta chains appeared to be HLA-restricted, and the HLA associations seemed to be driven largely by CMV exposure. According to a later genetic analysis, donors in an Asian-associated ancestry cluster had fewer N-insertions in productive TCRs than the approximately 610-donor mean. Sequencing depth was assumed to be roughly uniform across donors in the presence/absence analyses, though that assumption may not hold.

The library was obtained by the immunoSEQ multiplex PCR assay. For the multiplex PCR, a mixture combining 60 forward primers for TCR Vbeta segments and 13 reverse primers for TCR Jbeta segments was used. The CDR3 region of rearranged TCR beta genes was amplified from genomic DNA by a multiplex PCR assay. The Illumina HiSeq System was used to sequence the amplified TCR beta libraries as 87-base-pair reads. In the authors' own workflow: In a later analysis, tens of millions of unique TCR beta chains were counted across the approximately 640 repertoires, and about 10 million of these chains were shared by at least two donors. Raw reads were error-corrected and collapsed into unique sequences with a nearest-neighbor algorithm that merged closely related sequences to remove PCR and sequencing errors. V, D and J gene segments were assigned by aligning CDR3 sequences to IMGT reference sequences. Each retained sequence needed at least a six-nucleotide match to both a V gene segment and a J gene segment. Rearrangements were classified as productive when the CDR3 lacked stop codons and remained in frame with V and J, and all other rearrangements were classified as non-productive. CDR3 was defined by IMGT convention, running from the second conserved V-encoded cysteine to the conserved J-encoded phenylalanine. The earlier analysis of fewer than 750 of the donors excluded sequences that lacked an unambiguous match to a single V gene segment. An earlier analysis of 500 to 700 of the donors classified V segments as functional when productive rearrangements were above 56.7% and as segregating when the standard deviation between donors was above 5%. A statistical classification framework was developed to diagnose cytomegalovirus status using the catalog of TCR beta chain sequences. A later analysis assigned V and J genes by comparing TCR nucleotide sequences with IMGT/GENE-DB human TR gene sequences. A later analysis assigned CDR3 sequences and most-parsimonious VDJ recombination scenarios with the TCRdist pipeline. In a later analysis, each TCR beta chain was defined by its CDR3 amino acid sequence together with its V-gene family, and reads lacking a unique V-gene family were excluded. A later analysis removed over 500 highly shared, low-generation-probability nucleotide sequences to deal with suspected cross-contamination and a sequencing artifact. In a later analysis, a clonal expansion index was calculated for each public chain from normalized within-repertoire ranks of inferred template counts. In a later analysis, generation probabilities were computed with a VDJ recombination model fitted to out-of-frame rearrangements, and the resulting probabilities were checked against IGoR. Hypergeometric tests were used in a later analysis to score TCR-TCR, TCR-HLA and TCR-CMV co-occurrence, with a repertoire-size bias correction applied to the TCR pairs. To estimate false discovery rates, a later analysis permuted the HLA or CMV assignments 20 times. In a later analysis, co-occurring TCRs were grouped using DBSCAN, and TCRdist sequence similarity was added for clustering within HLA-allele-positive subsets. Repertoires with fewer than 30,000 or more than 120,000 public chains, plus five repertoires with anomalous nucleotide sharing, were excluded from co-occurrence clustering. Held by TCRdb, this immuneACCESS table contains in-frame sequences only and omits some clones. Under half of the omission traces to an unresolved V gene where checked; the cause of the rest is unknown. V and J calls and clone size come straight from that table; D and trimming were deduced from the DNA. This sample gives fewer than 65,000 clones in total; approximately 89% of them show up just once. Over 1.1% of the sample belongs to the ten largest clones.

In total, fewer than 750 healthy bone marrow donors made up the cohort. At the time of sampling, every cohort member was nominally healthy, though immune exposures that went unrecorded were likely present. The donor was CMV seronegative and was included in the group of several hundred seronegative cohort members. Each donor provided a peripheral blood sample, and peripheral blood mononuclear cells were used for TCR beta sequencing. Genomic DNA extraction from the blood cell samples was performed with the Qiagen DNeasy Blood Extraction Kit. On this clone itself: Its binding antigen is unknown. Within one base of it there is no much larger clone, and no base qualities were kept.

The receptor comes from a man younger than 30 in good health and CMV-seronegative. The specimen sequenced was PBMCs. Here the chain combines TRBV7-6 and TRBJ2-7; a tentative D call is TRBD1 (6 bases match). The nucleotide sequence is TGTGCCAGCAGGGGACACCCGGGGGAGCAGTACTTC. Its protein product is CASRGHPGEQYF.